The 13 T cell receptor beta chains below come from one sample, sequenced in a study of blood T cell repertoires in COVID-19. This table comes from immunoSEQ multiplex PCR, and its TCRdb copy is limited to in-frame clones, with some not included. The data hold 200,000 to 300,000 clones, with around 88% observed a single time. The specimen sequenced was PBMCs or T cells enriched from blood (not recorded which). These receptor sequences come from a woman between 35 and 50 years old with acute COVID-19.

This chain connects TRBV21-1 to TRBJ1-5. TRBV21-1 is a documented pseudogene. This CDR3 is 13 amino acids long. Here the CDR3 DNA reads TGTGCCAGCAGCAAAGGTCGGGGGGAGCCCCAGCATTTT. Translating gives CASSKGRGEPQHF.

The J gene is TRBJ2-2, the V gene TRBV4-2; 9 nucleotides agree with TRBD2. The CDR3 runs 15 residues. V shed 0 bases, J shed 7 bases, and the junction held 3 bases outside the gene matches. Per the germline V gene, CDR1 is LGHNA and CDR2 is YNFKEQ. The CDR3 loop reads CASSQETSGHGELFF. In DNA form, the CDR3 reads TGTGCCAGCAGCCAAGAAACTAGCGGGCACGGGGAGCTGTTTTTT.

This sequence joins TRBV28 and TRBJ1-6; 8 nucleotides line up with TRBD1. In germline, CDR1 is MDHEN, CDR2 SYDVKM. Unmatched junction bases numbered 8, after V lost 6 bases and J lost 10 bases. The CDR3 is 14 residues long. For the CDR3, the DNA is TGTGCCAGCAGCCTAGGACAGGGCCCCTCACCCCTCCACTTT. It encodes CASSLGQGPSPLHF.

This chain connects TRBV5-4 to TRBJ2-1; 10 nucleotides align to TRBD1. Germline lookup yields CDR1 SGHNT and CDR2 YYREEE (reference sequence). CDR3 length: 14 residues. The V gene end was trimmed by 7 bases and the J gene end by 6 bases; junction bases not matched to a gene: 7. CDR3 protein: CASGRQGAGNEQFF. The CDR3 bases are TGTGCCAGCGGGCGACAGGGGGCCGGCAATGAGCAGTTCTTC. The full variable domain, with the rest looked up from reference TRBV5-4 and TRBJ2-1, is ETGVTQSPTHLIKTRGQQVTLRCSSQSGHNTVSWYQQALGQGPQFIFQYYREEENGRGNFPPRFSGLQFPNYSSELNVNALELDDSALYLCASGRQGAGNEQFFGPGTRLTVL.

V is TRBV19 and J is TRBJ2-3; 11 nucleotides line up with TRBD2. This CDR3 has 17 amino acids. Germline V CDR1 and CDR2: LNHDA, SQIVND (reference sequence). V was clipped by 4 bases and J by 1 base; unmatched bases: 7. CDR3 bases: TGTGCCAGTAGTACCCCGGCGACTAGCGGGGGCACAGATACGCAGTATTTT. Translation gives CASSTPATSGGTDTQYF.

This clone came up a few times. The rearrangement uses TRBV30 and TRBJ1-2; maybe TRBD1 (6 bases). The germline gives CDR1 GTSNPN, CDR2 SVGIG (reference sequence). Between the trimmed V and J ends, which lost 2 bases and 7 bases, there was a span of 11 bases. This CDR3 is built from 12 residues. The CDR3 DNA follows: TGTGCCTGGAGTACCACAGGGATTGGCTACACCTTC. It yields the protein CAWSTTGIGYTF.

The chain is built from TRBV3-1 (or the pseudogene TRBV3-2) and TRBJ2-7; TRBD1 agrees at 8 bases. The germline V gene has CDR1 LGHDT and CDR2 YNNKEL (reference sequence). This CDR3 is 15 amino acids long. V trimming: 4 bases; J trimming: 4 bases; junction bases outside the gene matches: 9. CDR3 sequence: CASSPRTGSYYEQYF. CDR3 coding DNA: TGTGCCAGCAGCCCCCGGACAGGGTCTTATTACGAGCAGTACTTC.

This sequence joins TRBV4-3 and TRBJ1-6, with D maybe TRBD1 (5 bases). Trimming removed 6 bases at V and 3 bases at J, with 9 bases between. Germline CDR1 is LGHNA and CDR2 is YSLEER. The CDR3 spans 14 residues. The DNA for the CDR3 is TGCGCCAGCAGAGGGGATCTCTATAATTCACCCCTCCACTTT. Encoded protein: CASRGDLYNSPLHF.

CDR3 in DNA: TGTGCCAGCAGCTTAGCTCCACAGGGGGCGTATGGCTACACCTTC. This sequence encodes CASSLAPQGAYGYTF. This chain uses TRBV7-2 with TRBJ1-2; 9 bases match TRBD1. CDR1 is SGHTA and CDR2 is FQGNSA in the germline V gene. Germline trimming cut 0 bases from V and 5 bases from J; bases unmatched to any gene: 4. CDR3 length equals 15 residues.

The gene calls are TRBV19 and TRBJ1-2; 8 nucleotides line up with TRBD1. The CDR3 length is 14 residues. Germline V gene sequence: CDR1 LNHDA, CDR2 SQIVND (reference sequence). V lost 3 bases and J lost 6; bases outside the gene matches: 6. CDR3 coding DNA: TGTGCCAGTAGTATTCGACAGGGGCCTAATGGCTACACCTTC. Protein: CASSIRQGPNGYTF.

V and J are TRBV18 and TRBJ1-1, with D tentatively TRBD1 (6 bases). Germline loops: CDR1 KGHSH, CDR2 LQKENI. V was clipped by 2 bases and J by 8 bases, with 15 bases between them. The CDR3 has 14 residues. The CDR3 sequence is CASSPSSIGGEAFF. The CDR3 coding sequence is TGTGCCAGCTCACCATCTTCGATTGGGGGCGAAGCTTTCTTT.

V and J are TRBV5-4 and TRBJ1-2; D might be TRBD1 (5 bases). CDR3 length: 16 amino acids. The V end lost 1 base, the J end lost 2 bases, and 15 bases lay between the germline ends. Per the germline V gene, CDR1 is SGHNT and CDR2 is YYREEE (reference sequence). Here the CDR3 reads CASSLSYRGPNYGYTF. CDR3 bases: TGTGCCAGCAGCTTGTCGTATAGGGGTCCGAACTATGGCTACACCTTC.

The chain recombines TRBV18 with TRBJ1-1; the D gene is possibly TRBD1 (5 bases). Germline V gene lookup returns CDR1 KGHSH and CDR2 LQKENI. The CDR3 loop spans 14 amino acids. V shed 5 bases and J shed 2 bases, with 12 bases lying between them. Here the CDR3 DNA reads TGTGCCAGCTCAAAGGACGGGGGAAACACTGAAGCTTTCTTT. The encoded protein is CASSKDGGNTEAFF.